Each of the 18 T cell receptor beta chains below was sequenced from the same sample in a study of T cells after yellow fever vaccination. TCRdb redid the calling of the 5' RACE reads with MiXCR, one entry per CDR3 protein. The sample has some 260,000 distinct CDR3 sequences, over 4.5% seen once. The sequenced sample was CD4+ T cells sorted from PBMCs, obtained on the day of the yellow fever booster vaccination. The receptors originated from a man between 18 and 29 years old who received the YFV17D yellow fever vaccine.

This clonotype was found many times. The chain recombines TRBV28 with TRBJ1-4; D not certain. V lost 8 bases, J lost 0 bases, and 19 bases lay in between. There are 17 residues in the CDR3. Germline CDR1 is MDHEN and CDR2 is SYDVKM. CDR3 nucleotides: TGTGCCAGCTGGCCCCGCAGAGTAGGCGCAACTAATGAAAAACTGTTTTTT. It specifies CASWPRRVGATNEKLFF.

The sample holds many counts of this clonotype. The gene calls are TRBV12-3 or TRBV12-4 and TRBJ1-2; D is perhaps TRBD1 (5 bases). The CDR3 sequence is 14 residues long. With 3 bases removed from V and 2 bases from J, the gap between germline ends came to 10 bases. The CDR3 DNA is TGTGCCAGCAGTTTGTTTCCAGGGAACTATGGCTACACCTTC. It yields the protein CASSLFPGNYGYTF.

The chain links TRBV11-2 to TRBJ2-7; the match to TRBD1 covers 8 bases. The V gene end was trimmed by 4 bases and the J gene end by 3 bases; junction bases not matched to a gene: 2. The CDR3 length is 13 residues. In germline, CDR1 is SGHAT, CDR2 FQNNGV. CDR3 nucleotide sequence: TGTGCCAGCAGCTGGACAGGGATCTACGAGCAGTACTTC. It encodes CASSWTGIYEQYF.

This clonotype was picked up a small number of times. The chain is built from TRBV19 and TRBJ2-1, with 12 bases matching TRBD2. The CDR3 is made up of 15 amino acids. J lost 10 bases, V lost 8 bases, and 12 bases had no gene match. Per the germline V gene, CDR1 is LNHDA and CDR2 is SQIVND (reference sequence). This CDR3 reads CASGPVTSGGREQFF. CDR3 nucleotide sequence: TGTGCCAGTGGTCCCGTTACTAGCGGGGGGCGAGAGCAGTTCTTC.

The chain is built from TRBV11-2 and TRBJ1-1; 8 bases align to TRBD1. The CDR3 spans 14 residues. V trimming: 3 bases; J trimming: 5 bases; junction bases outside the gene matches: 5. CDR1 and CDR2 from the germline V gene are SGHAT and FQNNGV. This chain's CDR3 is CASSLATGGTEAFF. The CDR3 bases are TGTGCCAGCAGCTTGGCCACAGGGGGAACTGAAGCTTTCTTT.

The V gene is TRBV6-5, the J gene TRBJ2-1; D is unclear. Germline V gene sequence: CDR1 MNHEY, CDR2 SVGAGI. V shed 0 bases and J shed 8 bases, with 14 bases lying between them. This CDR3 is 15 amino acids long. CDR3 coding DNA: TGTGCCAGCAGTTACTCAGGGTATGGTTTCTATGAGCAGTTCTTC. This codes for CASSYSGYGFYEQFF.

In this sample, this clonotype turned up many times. The germline gene is not matched at one end of the junction; a read error may be the cause. This chain uses TRBV7-7 with TRBJ2-1; 10 positions agree with TRBD2. Germline V gene lookup returns CDR1 SSHAT and CDR2 FNYEAQ (reference sequence). The CDR3 is made up of 14 amino acids. CDR3 sequence (DNA): TGTGCTAGCAGCTCGTCTAGCGGGGGTAATGAGCAGTTCTTC. It codes for CASSSSSGGNEQFF. Using reference TRBV7-7 and TRBJ2-1 for the parts outside the CDR3, the full variable domain is GAGVSQSPRYKVTKRGQDVTLRCDPISSHATLYWYQQALGQGPEFLTYFNYEAQPDKSGLPSDRFSAERPEGSISTLTIQRTEQRDSAMYRCASSSSSGGNEQFFGPGTRLTVL.

The chain joins TRBV30 to TRBJ2-3; TRBD2 is a possible D gene (5 bases). The length of the CDR3 is 14 residues. Germline lookup yields CDR1 GTSNPN and CDR2 SVGIG (reference sequence). Deletions cut 5 bases from V and 1 base from J, with 13 bases between. The CDR3 is CAWGRVPRTDTQYF. In nucleotides, the CDR3 is TGTGCCTGGGGGAGAGTTCCCCGCACAGATACGCAGTATTTT.

This clonotype has a count of ten or more. This chain connects TRBV2 to TRBJ2-7, with a weak D call TRBD1 (6 bases). The CDR3 runs to 13 residues. Looked up from germline, CDR1 is SNHLY and CDR2 is FYNNEI. V shed 4 bases and J shed 3 bases, with 10 bases lying between them. CDR3 bases: TGTGCCAGCAGTGGAGGACAGCTCTACGAGCAGTACGTC. Amino acids: CASSGGQLYEQYV.

The table lists this clonotype with a few counts. The chain links TRBV7-2 to TRBJ2-2; perhaps TRBD2 as D (6 bases). Trimming stripped 5 bases from V and 1 base from J, with 11 bases between. The CDR3 covers 15 residues. Germline CDR1 reads SGHTA; CDR2 reads FQGNSA. This CDR3 reads CASSPSGGNTGELFF. The CDR3 DNA follows: TGTGCCAGCAGCCCCTCCGGGGGGAACACCGGGGAGCTGTTTTTT. The full variable domain, in which reference TRBV7-2 and TRBJ2-2 provide the parts outside the CDR3, is GAGVSQSPSNKVTEKGKDVELRCDPISGHTALYWYRQSLGQGLEFLIYFQGNSAPDKSGLPSDRFSAERTGGSVSTLTIQRTQQEDSAVYLCASSPSGGNTGELFFGEGSRLTVL.

This clonotype was observed at least ten times. The chain combines TRBV6-1 with TRBJ2-3; no reliable D call. V was trimmed by 9 bases and J by 4 bases, leaving 11 bases between them. This CDR3 contains 12 residues. In germline, CDR1 is MNHNS, CDR2 SASEGT. The CDR3 sequence: CASNPGPDTQYF. The DNA for the CDR3 is TGTGCCAGTAACCCCGGCCCAGATACGCAGTATTTT.

The V gene is TRBV20-1, the J gene TRBJ2-5, with TRBD2 identical over 12 bases. With V trimmed by 6 bases and J by 5 bases, 7 bases remained unmatched. CDR1 and CDR2 from the germline V gene are DFQATT and SNEGSKA (reference sequence). The CDR3 covers 14 residues. The CDR3 nucleotides read TGCAGTGCGGTGACTAGCGGGGGCGGGGAGACCCAGTACTTC. It specifies CSAVTSGGGETQYF.

This clonotype was seen repeatedly, ten times or more. V is TRBV6-5 and J is TRBJ1-4; no definite D call. This CDR3 comprises 12 residues. Trimming removed 4 bases from V and 8 bases from J, with 8 bases in between. CDR1 MNHEY and CDR2 SVGAGI come from the germline V gene. CDR3 bases: TGTGCCAGCAGTTCGGGCGGCGAAAAACTGTTTTTT. Residues: CASSSGGEKLFF.

In its sample, this clonotype was seen many times. The chain employs TRBV11-1 and TRBJ2-7, with no clear D. The CDR3 loop spans 15 amino acids. Between the trimmed V and J ends, which lost 6 bases and 0 bases, there was a span of 15 bases. Germline values: CDR1 SGHAT, CDR2 FQDESV (reference sequence). The CDR3 loop reads CASRPRPGSSYEQYF. The CDR3 nucleotides read TGTGCCAGCAGACCTCGCCCCGGATCCTCCTACGAGCAGTACTTC.

The chain uses TRBV2 and TRBJ1-5, with D perhaps TRBD1 (5 bases). Germline V gives CDR1 SNHLY, CDR2 FYNNEI. The V end lost 7 bases, the J end lost 2 bases, and 15 bases lay between the germline ends. The CDR3 runs 15 residues. In nucleotides, the CDR3 is TGTGCCAGCAACGGAGGGGTTACGCGCAATCAGCCCCAGCATTTT. This codes for CASNGGVTRNQPQHF.

The chain couples TRBV20-1 to TRBJ1-2; D perhaps matches TRBD1 (6 bases). Between the trimmed V and J ends, which lost 2 bases and 1 base, there was a span of 11 bases. The germline gives CDR1 DFQATT, CDR2 SNEGSKA (reference sequence). The CDR3 has 14 amino acids. CDR3 sequence: CSARRGGVNYGYTF. In DNA, the CDR3 is TGCAGTGCTAGAAGGGGGGGAGTTAACTATGGCTACACCTTC.

The gene calls are TRBV6-5 and TRBJ2-5; D uncertain. CDR3 length: 14 residues. The germline V gene encodes CDR1 MNHEY and CDR2 SVGAGI. Trimming pared 0 bases from V and 1 base from J, leaving 6 bases between. CDR3 amino acids: CASSYSITQETQYF. The CDR3, as DNA: TGTGCCAGCAGTTACTCGATTACCCAAGAGACCCAGTACTTC.

This chain links TRBV5-6 with TRBJ1-1; D remains unclear. The CDR3 runs to 14 residues. Germline assignment: CDR1 SGHDT and CDR2 YYEEEE. Trimming removed 5 bases at V and 5 bases at J, with 16 bases between. The chain's CDR3 is CASSYGPGLTEAFF. CDR3 in DNA: TGTGCCAGCAGTTACGGGCCCGGCTTAACTGAAGCTTTCTTT.